Presented here are 19 T cell receptor beta chains from one specimen sequenced in a study of blood T cell repertoires in COVID-19. The repertoire was sequenced with immunoSEQ multiplex PCR; TCRdb's copy has only in-frame clones and lacks some. The sample consists of some 120,000 clones, 70% to 85% of them appearing once. The sample comprised peripheral blood. These receptor sequences come from a woman aged 55-70 years with acute or convalescent COVID-19.

This clone was detected only a few times. The genes are TRBV5-1 and TRBJ1-3; D unresolved. Deletions cut 0 bases from V and 2 bases from J, with 3 bases between. Germline V gene sequence: CDR1 SGHRS, CDR2 YFSETQ. The CDR3 has 13 residues. The CDR3 nucleotides are TGCGCCAGCAGCTTGGGCGCTGGAAACACCATATATTTT. Translated: CASSLGAGNTIYF.

V is TRBV30 and J is TRBJ2-2; D might be TRBD2 (6 bases). Germline V CDR1 and CDR2: GTSNPN, SVGIG (reference sequence). This CDR3 has 13 amino acids. The V end lost 8 bases, the J end lost 0 bases, and 10 bases lay between the germline ends. CDR3 region: CAGGTPNTGELFF. Written as DNA, the CDR3 is TGTGCCGGAGGGACTCCGAACACCGGGGAGCTGTTTTTT.

The chain recombines TRBV4-1 with TRBJ2-3; TRBD2 matches at 9 bases. Germline CDR1 reads MGHRA; CDR2 reads YSYEKL. CDR3 length: 16 amino acids. Unmatched junction bases numbered 5, after V lost 4 bases and J lost 0 bases. In nucleotides, the CDR3 is TGCGCCAGCAGCCCCTTGGCGGGGGGGAGCACAGATACGCAGTATTTT. It is translated as CASSPLAGGSTDTQYF.

V gene TRBV3-1 (or the pseudogene TRBV3-2) combines with J gene TRBJ2-3, with D perhaps matching TRBD1 (5 bases). V was cut by 4 bases and J by 1 base, with 15 bases left in between. Germline V CDR1 and CDR2: LGHDT, YNNKEL (reference sequence). The CDR3 extends over 16 amino acids. CDR3: CASSLKGAFRTDTQYF. The CDR3 region has the DNA TGTGCCAGCAGCCTAAAAGGGGCATTTCGCACAGATACGCAGTATTTT.

This clone appeared once. The chain joins TRBV21-1 to TRBJ2-2; the DNA was not compared with TRBD1, the D call given in the table. TRBV21-1 is flagged as a pseudogene. The length of the CDR3 is 16 residues. DNA for the CDR3: TGTGCCAGCAGCTTCGAACACACAGGCTTGACCGGGGAGCTGTTTTTT. Its protein product is CASSFEHTGLTGELFF.

V is TRBV11-2 and J is TRBJ1-1, with D hard to call. Trimming stripped 3 bases from V and 7 bases from J, with 18 bases between. The CDR3 has 15 amino acids. Germline CDR1 is SGHAT and CDR2 is FQNNGV. CDR3 in amino acids: CASSFGQAPTVEAFF. The CDR3 DNA is TGTGCCAGCAGCTTTGGTCAGGCCCCAACTGTTGAAGCTTTCTTT. Supplemented by reference TRBV11-2 and TRBJ1-1, the full variable domain reads EAGVAQSPRYKIIEKRQSVAFWCNPISGHATLYWYQQILGQGPKLLIQFQNNGVVDDSQLPKDRFSAERLKGVDSTLKIQPAKLEDSAVYLCASSFGQAPTVEAFFGQGTRLTVV.

This chain joins TRBV4-1 and TRBJ1-2, with TRBD1 matching 7 bases. Unmatched junction bases numbered 6, after V lost 4 bases and J lost 4 bases. The CDR3 loop spans 14 amino acids. Germline assignment: CDR1 MGHRA and CDR2 YSYEKL. The CDR3, as DNA: TGCGCCAGCAGCCCCGGACAGGAGGCCTATGGCTACACCTTC. This encodes CASSPGQEAYGYTF.

The chain carries TRBV5-4 and TRBJ1-2; no definite D call. Looked up from germline, CDR1 is SGHNT and CDR2 is YYREEE (reference sequence). V gave up 3 bases and J gave up 8 bases, with 11 bases separating them. The CDR3 length is 12 residues. In DNA, the CDR3 is TGTGCCAGCAGCTCAGAGGGTCGGGGCTACACCTTC. Its translation: CASSSEGRGYTF. The variable domain in full, with the rest retrieved from reference TRBV5-4 and TRBJ1-2, is ETGVTQSPTHLIKTRGQQVTLRCSSQSGHNTVSWYQQALGQGPQFIFQYYREEENGRGNFPPRFSGLQFPNYSSELNVNALELDDSALYLCASSSEGRGYTFGSGTRLTVV.

The chain links TRBV5-4 to TRBJ2-7; 10 bases line up with TRBD1. CDR1 is SGHNT, CDR2 YYREEE, per germline (reference sequence). The CDR3 is 14 residues long. The V gene end was trimmed by 4 bases and the J gene end by 7 bases; junction bases not matched to a gene: 8. CDR3 residues: CASSLDRGLGEQYF. The CDR3 bases are TGTGCCAGCAGCCTTGACAGGGGGCTAGGGGAGCAGTACTTC.

This chain uses TRBV5-1 with TRBJ2-3, with D uncertain. The V end was cut by 0 bases, the J end by 2 bases, with 10 bases between. The CDR3 spans 15 residues. Germline CDR1 is SGHRS and CDR2 is YFSETQ. CDR3 nucleotide sequence: TGCGCCAGCAGCTTGGTTTTCGAGTTCACAGATACGCAGTATTTT. It encodes CASSLVFEFTDTQYF.

The genes are TRBV19 and TRBJ1-1; 10 bases are shared with TRBD1. Germline CDR1 and CDR2: LNHDA and SQIVND (reference sequence). The V and J ends lost 7 bases and 5 bases, in that order; junction bases with no gene match: 16. This CDR3 is built from 17 residues. In DNA form, the CDR3 reads TGTGCCAGTATTCATGAGGGGACAGGGGCTTCCAATACTGAAGCTTTCTTT. This translates into CASIHEGTGASNTEAFF.

The chain carries TRBV19 and TRBJ1-5, with D possibly TRBD1 on 5 matching bases. Germline assignment: CDR1 LNHDA and CDR2 SQIVND (reference sequence). This CDR3 is 16 amino acids long. V was clipped by 1 base and J by 5 bases, with 15 bases between them. Here the CDR3 reads CASSIGGRTPYQPQHF. CDR3 nucleotides: TGTGCCAGTAGTATAGGTGGACGGACACCTTATCAGCCCCAGCATTTT.

This sequence joins TRBV19 and TRBJ2-7, with 8 bases lining up with TRBD1. Germline V gene data show CDR1 as LNHDA and CDR2 as SQIVND (reference sequence). The CDR3 consists of 12 residues. With 8 bases clipped from V and 5 bases from J, the junction kept 5 bases outside the gene matches. The CDR3 coding sequence is TGTGCCAGTGGGACAGGACACAACGAGCAGTACTTC. This encodes CASGTGHNEQYF.

This clone was found a few times. The V and J genes are TRBV3-1 (or the pseudogene TRBV3-2) and TRBJ1-2, with 9 positions matching TRBD1. J was trimmed by 6 bases and V by 4 bases; bases with no gene match: 15. Germline V gives CDR1 LGHDT, CDR2 YNNKEL (reference sequence). The CDR3 totals 17 residues. In DNA form, the CDR3 reads TGTGCCAGCAGCCGAACCGGGACAGGGCTTCTGCGGGATGGCTACACCTTC. It codes for CASSRTGTGLLRDGYTF.

This chain joins TRBV2 and TRBJ2-2; 11 bases agree with TRBD2. Per the germline V gene, CDR1 is SNHLY and CDR2 is FYNNEI. The CDR3 covers 15 residues. The V and J ends lost 6 bases and 6 bases, in that order; junction bases with no gene match: 6. CDR3 in amino acids: CASRIAGGPAGELFF. The CDR3 bases are TGTGCCAGCAGGATAGCGGGGGGGCCGGCCGGGGAGCTGTTTTTT.

J is TRBJ2-3 and V is TRBV6-1, with TRBD1 matching 7 bases. Germline loops: CDR1 MNHNS, CDR2 SASEGT. This CDR3 region has 16 residues. V shed 0 bases, J shed 1 base, and the junction held 4 bases outside the gene matches. CDR3 bases: TGTGCCAGCAGTGAAGCGGGGACAGTTGGCACAGATACGCAGTATTTT. Amino acids: CASSEAGTVGTDTQYF.

This clone was detected only once. This chain links TRBV5-5 with TRBJ1-1; no definite D call. Germline CDR1 and CDR2: SGHKS and YYEKEE (reference sequence). Trimming took 0 bases from V and 0 from J, leaving 9 bases between them. CDR3 length: 15 amino acids. The CDR3 region is CASSLGRYMNTEAFF. In DNA form, the CDR3 reads TGTGCCAGCAGCTTGGGGAGGTACATGAACACTGAAGCTTTCTTT.

V and J are TRBV5-1 and TRBJ1-4; 9 positions agree with TRBD1. The J segment lost 8 bases and the V segment lost 4 bases, leaving 15 bases of the junction unmatched. CDR3 length: 17 residues. Germline loops: CDR1 SGHRS, CDR2 YFSETQ. The CDR3 here is CASSLGQGLSRGEKLFF. CDR3 coding DNA: TGCGCCAGCAGCCTCGGACAGGGGTTGAGTAGAGGGGAAAAACTGTTTTTT.

The rearrangement links TRBV7-9 to TRBJ1-4; 8 bases agree with TRBD1. Per the germline V gene, CDR1 is SEHNR and CDR2 is FQNEAQ (reference sequence). The V gene end was trimmed by 0 bases and the J gene end by 7 bases; junction bases not matched to a gene: 4. CDR3 length: 15 residues. CDR3 sequence reads: CASSLASRGREKLFF. In DNA, the CDR3 is TGTGCCAGCAGCTTAGCCTCCAGGGGGCGTGAAAAACTGTTTTTT.